This T cell receptor (beta chain) was recorded in a study of OX40 agonist ivuxolimab in advanced cancers. General study results and limits: Specificity for antigen went undetermined in the expanded peripheral T cells.

Sequencing used immunoSEQ multiplex PCR; TCRdb keeps in-frame clones, though not all of them. This repertoire shows tens of thousands of clones, under 85% found once; its top ten account for 3% to 4.5%. Trimming stripped 1 base from V and 5 bases from J, with 12 bases between. Germline CDR1 is SGHVS and CDR2 is FNYEAQ. The CDR3 is made up of 15 amino acids. Regarding this clone: Antigen unknown.

Specimen: CD4+ or CD8+ T cells sorted from blood, collected in a trial of the OX40 agonist ivuxolimab. The clonotype originates from an adult with an advanced solid tumor such as melanoma, head and neck, liver or kidney cancer. The chain carries TRBV7-6 and TRBJ2-1; D might be TRBD2 (5 bases). The CDR3 is CASSLDVGGHNEQFF. The CDR3 region has the DNA TGTGCCAGCAGCTTAGATGTAGGCGGGCACAATGAGCAGTTCTTC.